These 19 T cell receptor beta chains were all obtained from the same sample, sequenced in a study of long-term antiretroviral therapy in people with HIV. Sequencing used immunoSEQ v3.0 at survey level. Sequenced by immunoSEQ multiplex PCR; TCRdb stores in-frame clones only, minus some. Seen here are 15,000 to 20,000 clones, approximately 80% observed once, and the top ten hold approximately 9%. Sequenced material: unsorted PBMCs, taken 0.3 years after starting antiretroviral therapy. The source is a man between 18 and 29 years old with HIV.

The V call is TRBV5-1, the J call TRBJ2-1; D gene uncertain. The CDR3 totals 13 residues. Deletions cut 4 bases from V and 10 bases from J, with 15 bases between. Per the germline V gene, CDR1 is SGHRS and CDR2 is YFSETQ. The CDR3 region is CASSADGVEEQFF. The CDR3 bases are TGCGCCAGCAGCGCCGACGGCGTGGAGGAGCAGTTCTTC.

The chain carries TRBV29-1 and TRBJ1-1; 8 positions agree with TRBD1. The CDR3 runs 12 residues. Trimming removed 6 bases from V and 4 bases from J; junction bases left unmatched: 4. Per germline, CDR1 SQVTM and CDR2 ANQGSEA. As DNA, the CDR3 is TGCAGCGTAAGACAGGGGTTCACTGAAGCTTTCTTT. Its protein is CSVRQGFTEAFF.

The V call is TRBV27, the J call TRBJ2-7; 8 positions match TRBD2. The CDR3 totals 13 residues. Per the germline V gene, CDR1 is MNHEY and CDR2 is SMNVEV (reference sequence). With 4 bases clipped from V and 3 bases from J, the junction kept 2 bases outside the gene matches. CDR3 residues: CASSSTSGYEQYV. In DNA form, the CDR3 reads TGTGCCAGCAGTTCTACTAGCGGCTACGAGCAGTACGTC.

The V call is TRBV5-5, the J call TRBJ2-1; D gene unclear. This CDR3 is 13 amino acids long. Trimming removed 6 bases at V and 0 bases at J, with 7 bases between. Germline-derived CDR1 and CDR2 are SGHKS and YYEKEE (reference sequence). This CDR3 is CASTTISYNEQFF. Here the CDR3 DNA reads TGTGCCAGCACCACTATCTCCTACAATGAGCAGTTCTTC.

The V call is TRBV28, the J call TRBJ1-5; TRBD1 might be the D (5 bases). CDR1 and CDR2 from the germline V gene are MDHEN and SYDVKM. V lost 4 bases, J lost 4 bases, and 14 bases lay in between. The CDR3 length is 15 residues. CDR3 sequence reads: CASSSPQGQNQPQHF. CDR3 nucleotides: TGTGCCAGCAGTTCCCCTCAGGGCCAAAATCAGCCCCAGCATTTT.

The chain combines TRBV27 with TRBJ2-2, with D hard to call. Germline CDR1 reads MNHEY; CDR2 reads SMNVEV (reference sequence). Trimming removed 5 bases from V and 4 bases from J, with 5 bases in between. This CDR3 is 12 amino acids long. The CDR3 sequence: CASSGFTGELFF. The CDR3 DNA sequence: TGTGCCAGCAGTGGATTCACCGGGGAGCTGTTTTTT.

The chain has TRBV6-5 and TRBJ2-3; 8 nucleotides line up with TRBD2. Germline values: CDR1 MNHEY, CDR2 SVGAGI. CDR3 length equals 16 residues. V was pared by 0 bases and J by 2 bases, with 4 bases of the junction left unmatched. The CDR3 nucleotides are TGTGCCAGCAGTTACTCTAGCGGGGTCGCCACAGATACGCAGTATTTT. This gives the protein CASSYSSGVATDTQYF.

The genes are TRBV4-2 and TRBJ2-7, with D possibly being TRBD1 (5 bases). The CDR3 runs 14 residues. CDR1 and CDR2 (germline): LGHNA, YNFKEQ. The V end was cut by 1 base, the J end by 1 base, with 8 bases between. In nucleotides, the CDR3 is TGTGCCAGCAGCCAAGGACAGAGGTCCTACGAGCAGTACTTC. The encoded protein is CASSQGQRSYEQYF.

This rearrangement joins TRBV7-9 to TRBJ1-1; 7 bases line up with TRBD1. This CDR3 is built from 14 residues. The ends lost 9 bases at V and 1 base at J; junction bases unmatched: 8. Germline assignment: CDR1 SEHNR and CDR2 FQNEAQ (reference sequence). The CDR3 reads CASIPGTANTEAFF. In DNA, the CDR3 is TGTGCCAGTATCCCAGGGACAGCGAACACTGAAGCTTTCTTT.

The chain couples TRBV28 to TRBJ2-1; TRBD2 is a possible D gene (5 bases). Trimming shortened V by 9 bases and J by 7 bases, and 16 bases separated the two germline ends. Germline V gene data show CDR1 as MDHEN and CDR2 as SYDVKM. The CDR3 is made up of 13 amino acids. The CDR3 reads CASHKRTVNEQFF. The DNA for the CDR3 is TGTGCCAGTCACAAACGGACTGTTAATGAGCAGTTCTTC.

The genes are TRBV6-5 and TRBJ1-4; D is uncertain. Germline V CDR1 and CDR2: MNHEY, SVGAGI. V was cut by 0 bases and J by 7 bases, with 9 bases left in between. CDR3 length: 14 amino acids. CDR3 protein: CASSYSRDGEKLFF. The CDR3 DNA is TGTGCCAGCAGTTACTCCCGCGACGGTGAAAAACTGTTTTTT.

This chain uses TRBV4-2 with TRBJ2-7; a weak D match, TRBD1 (6 bases). V gave up 0 bases and J gave up 3 bases, with 12 bases separating them. Germline CDR1 LGHNA, CDR2 YNFKEQ. The CDR3 runs to 15 residues. CDR3: CASSQENRENYEQYF. As DNA, the CDR3 is TGTGCCAGCAGCCAAGAAAACAGGGAGAACTACGAGCAGTACTTC.

This clone has only a few counts. This chain links TRBV11-1 with TRBJ1-1; D not resolved. The V and J ends lost 5 bases and 1 base respectively, with 5 bases between them. The germline gives CDR1 SGHAT, CDR2 FQDESV (reference sequence). The CDR3 has 12 amino acids. CDR3 sequence: CASSRKNTEAFF. The CDR3 bases are TGTGCCAGCAGCCGGAAGAACACTGAAGCTTTCTTT.

This clone was counted a few times. The chain couples TRBV27 to TRBJ2-5; D is perhaps TRBD2 (6 bases). The CDR3 has 15 residues. V was clipped by 0 bases and J by 3 bases, with 11 bases between them. Germline values: CDR1 MNHEY, CDR2 SMNVEV (reference sequence). The DNA for the CDR3 is TGTGCCAGCAGTTTATCTCGGGGGAAAGAAGAGACCCAGTACTTC. Its protein product is CASSLSRGKEETQYF.

The chain employs TRBV28 and TRBJ2-3, with D uncertain. The CDR3 totals 14 residues. Germline CDR1 is MDHEN and CDR2 is SYDVKM. V was shortened by 6 bases and J by 5 bases, with 15 bases between the two germline ends. CDR3 in amino acids: CASRGPELEDTQYF. The CDR3 DNA sequence: TGTGCCAGCAGGGGCCCGGAGTTGGAAGATACGCAGTATTTT.

The rearrangement links TRBV28 to TRBJ2-1, with 11 bases aligning to TRBD1. J was trimmed by 7 bases and V by 7 bases; bases with no gene match: 9. The CDR3 length is 15 residues. CDR1 and CDR2 (germline): MDHEN, SYDVKM. The CDR3 is CASTMVDRGRNEQFF. The CDR3 nucleotides read TGTGCCAGCACCATGGTGGACAGGGGGCGTAATGAGCAGTTCTTC.

This chain uses TRBV19 with TRBJ1-1, with D possibly matching TRBD1 (5 bases). V lost 5 bases, J lost 0 bases, and 34 bases lay in between. The CDR3 has 22 amino acids. Germline lookup yields CDR1 LNHDA and CDR2 SQIVND (reference sequence). CDR3 DNA: TGTGCCAGTAGTTTCATCCGGGGCAACCCCCTGGCTTACGGCGAACTGAACACTGAAGCTTTCTTT. This encodes CASSFIRGNPLAYGELNTEAFF.

This clone is medium-sized (0.01 to 0.1%). The rearrangement joins TRBV10-2 to TRBJ1-2; D not certain. V lost 0 bases and J 0 bases, leaving 8 bases between the germline ends. There are 15 residues in the CDR3. CDR1 and CDR2 (germline): WSHSY, SAAADI. The CDR3 DNA reads TGCGCCAGCAGTGAGTCGAGGGAGTCTAACTATGGCTACACCTTC. Residues: CASSESRESNYGYTF.

The chain carries TRBV18 and TRBJ2-3, with no clear D. Germline V gives CDR1 KGHSH, CDR2 LQKENI. The CDR3 extends over 14 amino acids. Deletions cut 3 bases from V and 2 bases from J, with 9 bases between. CDR3 nucleotide sequence: TGTGCCAGCTCACCCCGTATCGACACAGATACGCAGTATTTT. Its translation is CASSPRIDTDTQYF.